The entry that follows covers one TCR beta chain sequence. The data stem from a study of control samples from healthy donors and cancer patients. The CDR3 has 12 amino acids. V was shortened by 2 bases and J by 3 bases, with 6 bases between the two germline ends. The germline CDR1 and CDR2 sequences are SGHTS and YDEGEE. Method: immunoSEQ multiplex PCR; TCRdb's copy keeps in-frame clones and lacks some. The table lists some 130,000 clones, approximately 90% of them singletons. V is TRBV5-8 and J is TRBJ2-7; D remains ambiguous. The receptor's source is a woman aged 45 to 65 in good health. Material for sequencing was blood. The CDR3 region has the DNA TGTGCCAGCAGCTTTACTTTCTACGAGCAGTACTTC. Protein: CASSFTFYEQYF.